The 3 T cell receptor beta chains given below trace back to one sample, sequenced in a study of T cells in Graves' hyperthyroidism and ophthalmopathy. The investigators amplified TCR beta CDR3 regions from RNA transcripts. HTBI primers were the set used in a first-round RT-PCR of the TCR CDR3. TCRdb used MiXCR to reprocess the multiplex PCR reads, holding one entry per CDR3 protein. The sample has about 400,000 distinct CDR3 sequences, around 15% seen once. Sequenced sample: blood. These receptor sequences come from a woman aged 60-75 years with Graves' ophthalmopathy.

This clonotype was seen repeatedly, ten times or more. The chain has TRBV7-7 and TRBJ2-5, with 11 bases identical to TRBD1. Germline trimming cut 5 bases from V and 4 bases from J; bases unmatched to any gene: 6. This CDR3 is 15 amino acids long. Germline assignment: CDR1 SSHAT and CDR2 FNYEAQ (reference sequence). The CDR3 DNA sequence: TGTGCCAGCAGCACTGGACAGGGGGCGAGAGAGACCCAGTACTTC. This gives the protein CASSTGQGARETQYF.

This clonotype was found a few times. A read error may account for a junction end that differs from germline. V gene TRBV7-7 combines with J gene TRBJ2-1; TRBD1 might be the D (5 bases). Germline CDR1 reads SSHAT; CDR2 reads FNYEAQ (reference sequence). The CDR3 sequence is 13 residues long. The CDR3 DNA is TGTGCTAGCAGCTCGGCTAGGGGCAATGAGCAGTTCTTC. This encodes CASSSARGNEQFF. Using reference TRBV7-7 and TRBJ2-1 for the parts outside the CDR3, the full variable domain is GAGVSQSPRYKVTKRGQDVTLRCDPISSHATLYWYQQALGQGPEFLTYFNYEAQPDKSGLPSDRFSAERPEGSISTLTIQRTEQRDSAMYRCASSSARGNEQFFGPGTRLTVL.

This clonotype was recorded a few times. This sequence joins TRBV6-1 and TRBJ2-1, with 9 bases lining up with TRBD2. The V and J ends lost 6 bases and 10 bases, in that order; junction bases with no gene match: 13. The CDR3 runs to 15 residues. CDR1 is MNHNS, CDR2 SASEGT, per germline. The CDR3 loop is CASRVPLAGKTEQFF. As DNA, the CDR3 is TGTGCCAGCAGAGTCCCCCTAGCGGGAAAGACCGAGCAGTTCTTC.